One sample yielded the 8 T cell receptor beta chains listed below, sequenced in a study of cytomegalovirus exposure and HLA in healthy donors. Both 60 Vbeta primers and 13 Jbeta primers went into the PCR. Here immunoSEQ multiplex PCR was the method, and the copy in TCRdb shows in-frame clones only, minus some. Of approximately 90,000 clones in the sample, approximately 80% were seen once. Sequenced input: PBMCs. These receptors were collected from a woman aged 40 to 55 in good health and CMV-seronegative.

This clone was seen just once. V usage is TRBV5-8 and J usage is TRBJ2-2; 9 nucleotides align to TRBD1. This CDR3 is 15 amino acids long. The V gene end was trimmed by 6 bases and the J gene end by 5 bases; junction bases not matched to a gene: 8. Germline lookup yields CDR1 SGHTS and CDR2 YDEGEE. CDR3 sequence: CASKEDRGFTGELFF. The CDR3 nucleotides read TGTGCCAGCAAGGAGGACAGGGGATTTACCGGGGAGCTGTTTTTT.

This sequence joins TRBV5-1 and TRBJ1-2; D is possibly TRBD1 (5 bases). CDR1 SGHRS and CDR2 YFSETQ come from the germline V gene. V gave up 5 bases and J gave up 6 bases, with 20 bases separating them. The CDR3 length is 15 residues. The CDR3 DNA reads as TGCGCCAGCAGGGCCTCAGGGATTGCTTGGGATGGCTACACCTTC. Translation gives CASRASGIAWDGYTF.

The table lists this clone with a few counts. CDR3 bases: TGTGCCAGCAGCGTATCCCCCCGAGCGGGGCAAGAGACCCAGTACTTC. Translated, it gives CASSVSPRAGQETQYF. The chain carries TRBV9 and TRBJ2-5; TRBD2 matches at 7 bases. The CDR3 is 16 amino acids. Germline CDR1 SGDLS, CDR2 YYNGEE. Losses at the gene ends were 1 base for V and 2 bases for J; bases not matched to a gene: 8.

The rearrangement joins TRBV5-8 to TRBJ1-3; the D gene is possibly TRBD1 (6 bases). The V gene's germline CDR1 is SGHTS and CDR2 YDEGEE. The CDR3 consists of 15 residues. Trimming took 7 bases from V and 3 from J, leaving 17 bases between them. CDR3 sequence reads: CASARGAFLGNTIYF. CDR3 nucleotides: TGTGCCAGCGCGCGGGGGGCTTTCCTTGGAAACACCATATATTTT. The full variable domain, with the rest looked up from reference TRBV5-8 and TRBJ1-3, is EAGVTQSPTHLIKTRGQQATLRCSPISGHTSVYWYQQALGLGLQFLLWYDEGEERNRGNFPPRFSGRQFPNYSSELNVNALELEDSALYLCASARGAFLGNTIYFGEGSWLTVV.

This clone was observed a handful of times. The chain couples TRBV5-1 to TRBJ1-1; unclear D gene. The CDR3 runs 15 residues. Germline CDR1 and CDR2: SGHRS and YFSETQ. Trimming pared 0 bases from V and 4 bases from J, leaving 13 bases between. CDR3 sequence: CASSLAQTTGTEAFF. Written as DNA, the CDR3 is TGCGCCAGCAGCTTGGCTCAGACTACCGGCACTGAAGCTTTCTTT.

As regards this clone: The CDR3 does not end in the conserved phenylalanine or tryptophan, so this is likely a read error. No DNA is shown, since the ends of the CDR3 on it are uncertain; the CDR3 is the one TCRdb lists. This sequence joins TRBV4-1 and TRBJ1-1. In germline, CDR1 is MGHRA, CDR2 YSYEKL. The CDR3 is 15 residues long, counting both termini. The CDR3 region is CASSPRGYKNTEALV.

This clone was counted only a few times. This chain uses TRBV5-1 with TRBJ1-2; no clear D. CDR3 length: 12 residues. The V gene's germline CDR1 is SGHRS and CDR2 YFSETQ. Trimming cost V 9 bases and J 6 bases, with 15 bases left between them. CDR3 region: CATRREGDGYTF. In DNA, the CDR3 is TGCGCCACCCGGAGGGAGGGTGATGGCTACACCTTC.

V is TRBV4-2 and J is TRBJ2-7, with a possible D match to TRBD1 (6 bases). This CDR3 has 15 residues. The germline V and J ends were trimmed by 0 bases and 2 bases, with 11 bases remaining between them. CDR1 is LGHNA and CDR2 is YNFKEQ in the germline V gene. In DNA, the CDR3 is TGTGCCAGCAGCCAAGACACAACAGGGACCTACGAGCAGTACTTC. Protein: CASSQDTTGTYEQYF.